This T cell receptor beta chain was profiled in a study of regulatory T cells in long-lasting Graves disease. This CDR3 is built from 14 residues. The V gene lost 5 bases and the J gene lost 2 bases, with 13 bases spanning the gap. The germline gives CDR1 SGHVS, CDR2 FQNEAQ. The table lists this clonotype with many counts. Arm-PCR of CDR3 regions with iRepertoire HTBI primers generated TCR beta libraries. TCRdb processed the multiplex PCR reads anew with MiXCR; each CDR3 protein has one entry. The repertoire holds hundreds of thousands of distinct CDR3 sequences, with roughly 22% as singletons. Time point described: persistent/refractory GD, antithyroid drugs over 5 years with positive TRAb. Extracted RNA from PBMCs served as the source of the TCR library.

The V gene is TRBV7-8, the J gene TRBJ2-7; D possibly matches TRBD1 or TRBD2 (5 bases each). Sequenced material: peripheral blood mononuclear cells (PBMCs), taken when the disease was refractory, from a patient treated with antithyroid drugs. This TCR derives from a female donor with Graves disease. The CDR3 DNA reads TGTGCCAGCAGCCCCCGGGACGGGGCCTACGAGCAGTACTTC. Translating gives CASSPRDGAYEQYF.